The clone carrying this TCR beta chain has a handful of counts. Its antigen is undetermined. Reasons for excluding patients were uncontrolled infection, other autoimmune disease, pregnancy or lactation. RNA transcripts served as the template for amplifying TCR beta CDR3 regions. HTBI primers drove first-round RT-PCR of the TCR CDR3. TCRdb ran MiXCR on the multiplex PCR reads and lists one entry per CDR3 protein. The data hold hundreds of thousands of distinct CDR3 sequences, with approximately 14% observed a single time. This CDR3 spans 19 amino acids. The V and J ends lost 1 base and 4 bases, in that order; junction bases with no gene match: 12. The germline gives CDR1 SGHNT, CDR2 YENEEA. This entry comes from a study of T cells in Graves' hyperthyroidism and ophthalmopathy. Across the whole study: Blood was drawn when the patient was first diagnosed and still untreated.

General study findings and limits: In the blood, most expanded thyroid clonotypes above 0.001 appeared as well.

Source material: blood. The sequence came from a woman between 40 and 50 years old with Graves' ophthalmopathy. The chain uses TRBV11-3 and TRBJ2-3; 12 bases line up with TRBD2. CDR3 loop: CASSLGLLAGGRDADTQYF. The CDR3 nucleotides read TGTGCCAGCAGCTTAGGTTTGCTAGCGGGAGGGCGGGACGCAGATACGCAGTATTTT.